Below are 20 T cell receptor beta chains sequenced from a single sample in a study of cytomegalovirus exposure and HLA in healthy donors (dated by TCRdb to 2015 to 2018). The library was made by the immunoSEQ multiplex PCR assay. The multiplex PCR relied on a mix of 60 forward primers for TCR Vbeta segments and 13 reverse primers for TCR Jbeta segments. What TCRdb holds here is the immuneACCESS table cut down to in-frame rearrangements. Part of the clones is not present; checked against another copy, under half of the missing clones reflect an unresolved V gene, and the others are unexplained. This sample comprises about 200,000 clones, about 74% of them detected only once. 15% to 19% of the sample is taken by the ten largest. The sequenced material came from PBMCs. The receptor source for this set is a man in his forties in good health and CMV-seronegative.

J is TRBJ2-3 and V is TRBV25-1; 8 positions agree with TRBD2. The CDR3 consists of 16 residues. Germline-derived CDR1 and CDR2 are MGHDK and SYGVNS. The trim removed 4 bases at V and 4 bases at J, leaving 10 bases unmatched. CDR3 loop: CASSVIPGGGADTQYF. The CDR3 coding sequence is TGTGCCAGCAGTGTCATCCCGGGAGGGGGGGCAGATACGCAGTATTTT. The variable domain in full, completed from reference TRBV25-1 and TRBJ2-3, reads EADIYQTPRYLVIGTGKKITLECSQTMGHDKMYWYQQDPGMELHLIHYSYGVNSTEKGDLSSESTVSRIRTEHFPLTLESARPSHTSQYLCASSVIPGGGADTQYFGPGTRLTVL.

This clone turned up a few times. The V call is TRBV28, the J call TRBJ2-7; 7 bases are a match to TRBD2. Germline-derived CDR1 and CDR2 are MDHEN and SYDVKM. The CDR3 covers 15 residues. The V gene end was trimmed by 5 bases and the J gene end by 1 base; junction bases not matched to a gene: 8. The CDR3 nucleotides are TGTGCCAGCAGTCTACCCGGACTAGTTTCCTACGAGCAGTACTTC. It encodes CASSLPGLVSYEQYF.

This chain uses TRBV4-2 with TRBJ2-1; D is possibly TRBD2 (7 bases). Looked up from germline, CDR1 is LGHNA and CDR2 is YNFKEQ. Between the trimmed V and J ends, which lost 0 bases and 2 bases, there was a span of 11 bases. This CDR3 region has 16 residues. The CDR3 reads CASSQDEGGAYNEQFF. CDR3 in DNA: TGTGCCAGCAGCCAAGATGAGGGGGGGGCCTACAATGAGCAGTTCTTC.

This rearrangement joins TRBV29-1 to TRBJ1-1; D is possibly TRBD1 (5 bases). Deletions cut 2 bases from V and 4 bases from J, with 14 bases between. There are 14 residues in the CDR3. Germline V gives CDR1 SQVTM, CDR2 ANQGSEA. The CDR3 sequence: CSVEIRGVSTEAFF. For the CDR3, the DNA is TGCAGCGTTGAAATACGGGGGGTGAGCACTGAAGCTTTCTTT.

The chain combines TRBV2 with TRBJ1-1; 7 bases agree with TRBD1. Germline lookup yields CDR1 SNHLY and CDR2 FYNNEI. The CDR3 covers 13 residues. Trimming took 6 bases from V and 2 from J; bases not matched to a gene: 3. CDR3 sequence: CASRGDRNTEAFF. As DNA, the CDR3 is TGTGCCAGCAGAGGGGACAGAAACACTGAAGCTTTCTTT.

There are a few counts of this clone. V and J are TRBV4-3 and TRBJ2-2; D is possibly TRBD2 (7 bases). Germline V gene sequence: CDR1 LGHNA, CDR2 YSLEER. The V end lost 2 bases, the J end lost 1 base, and 14 bases lay between the germline ends. There are 17 residues in the CDR3. This chain's CDR3 is CASSQWGGGQNTGELFF. The CDR3 coding sequence is TGCGCCAGCAGCCAATGGGGCGGGGGCCAGAACACCGGGGAGCTGTTTTTT.

The chain couples TRBV7-6 to TRBJ2-2; 11 nucleotides line up with TRBD1. The CDR3 contains 16 residues. Germline assignment: CDR1 SGHVS and CDR2 FNYEAQ. The ends lost 3 bases at V and 4 bases at J; junction bases unmatched: 4. The CDR3 region has the DNA TGTGCCAGCAGCTTCGGACAGGGGGCGAGCACCGGGGAGCTGTTTTTT. The encoded protein is CASSFGQGASTGELFF. Together with reference TRBV7-6 and TRBJ2-2, the CDR3 gives the full variable domain: GAGVSQSPRYKVTKRGQDVALRCDPISGHVSLYWYRQALGQGPEFLTYFNYEAQQDKSGLPNDRFSAERPEGSISTLTIQRTEQRDSAMYRCASSFGQGASTGELFFGEGSRLTVL.

This clone was recorded a few times. The rearrangement joins TRBV7-9 to TRBJ1-1; D is perhaps TRBD1 (6 bases). Germline values: CDR1 SEHNR, CDR2 FQNEAQ (reference sequence). The V end lost 5 bases, the J end lost 4 bases, and 14 bases lay between the germline ends. This CDR3 spans 14 amino acids. The DNA for the CDR3 is TGTGCCAGCAGCGAACAGGGTCTTGGCACTGAAGCTTTCTTT. Its translation is CASSEQGLGTEAFF.

The chain links TRBV6-4 to TRBJ2-1, with 7 bases that match TRBD1. Germline assignment: CDR1 MRHNA and CDR2 SNTAGT. The J segment lost 4 bases and the V segment lost 0 bases, leaving 3 bases of the junction unmatched. CDR3 length: 15 residues. DNA of the CDR3: TGTGCCAGCAGTGACTCAGGGGGCGGGTACAATGAGCAGTTCTTC. This gives the protein CASSDSGGGYNEQFF.

V usage is TRBV7-9 and J usage is TRBJ2-4; D gene uncertain. Trimming shortened V by 1 base and J by 8 bases, and 15 bases separated the two germline ends. CDR1 and CDR2 (germline): SEHNR, FQNEAQ (reference sequence). This CDR3 spans 15 amino acids. CDR3: CASSLDASVGDIQYF. CDR3 in DNA: TGTGCCAGCAGCTTAGACGCTTCAGTTGGTGACATTCAGTACTTC.

V is TRBV28 and J is TRBJ2-3, with D maybe TRBD2 (6 bases). The CDR3 extends over 16 amino acids. V gave up 10 bases and J gave up 4 bases, with 24 bases separating them. The germline gives CDR1 MDHEN, CDR2 SYDVKM. The CDR3 bases are TGTGCCACCTCTAACCGAGCGGGTCTATCTGCAGATACGCAGTATTTT. Translation gives CATSNRAGLSADTQYF. The full variable domain, completed using reference TRBV28 and TRBJ2-3, is DVKVTQSSRYLVKRTGEKVFLECVQDMDHENMFWYRQDPGLGLRLIYFSYDVKMKEKGDIPEGYSVSREKKERFSLILESASTNQTSMYLCATSNRAGLSADTQYFGPGTRLTVL.

This chain links TRBV7-9 with TRBJ2-1, with 14 bases identical to TRBD2. CDR1 is SEHNR and CDR2 is FQNEAQ in the germline V gene (reference sequence). Trimming took 5 bases from V and 6 from J; bases not matched to a gene: 6. The CDR3 runs to 16 residues. CDR3 sequence reads: CASSPTGTSGGNEQFF. DNA of the CDR3: TGTGCCAGCAGCCCAACCGGGACTAGCGGGGGCAATGAGCAGTTCTTC.

The J gene is TRBJ1-1, the V gene TRBV4-1; TRBD1 matches at 7 bases. CDR3 length: 15 residues. Germline V gene data show CDR1 as MGHRA and CDR2 as YSYEKL. Losses at the gene ends were 6 bases for V and 2 bases for J; bases not matched to a gene: 9. Here the CDR3 reads CASRQTGTVNTEAFF. CDR3 nucleotides: TGCGCCAGCAGACAGACCGGGACAGTCAACACTGAAGCTTTCTTT.

This clone has more than one count but fewer than ten. The junction departs from the called germline gene at one end, perhaps through a read error. The V call is TRBV5-6, the J call TRBJ1-2; possible D gene TRBD1, 5 bases. The CDR3 runs 15 residues. Germline V gene data show CDR1 as SGHDT and CDR2 as YYEEEE. As DNA, the CDR3 is TGTGCCAGCAGTTTGGATGGGACTTCTAACTATGGCTACACCTTC. Protein: CASSLDGTSNYGYTF. The whole variable domain, remainder taken from reference TRBV5-6 and TRBJ1-2, is DAGVTQSPTHLIKTRGQQVTLRCSPKSGHDTVSWYQQALGQGPQFIFQYYEEEERQRGNFPDRFSGHQFPNYSSELNVNALLLGDSALYLCASSLDGTSNYGYTFGSGTRLTVV.

This clone was seen a handful of times. The V and J genes are TRBV4-3 and TRBJ1-3; 7 nucleotides align to TRBD1. Per germline, CDR1 LGHNA and CDR2 YSLEER. This CDR3 has 15 amino acids. Trimming cost V 4 bases and J 3 bases; bases outside gene matches: 6. The DNA of the CDR3 is TGCGCCAGCAGCCTAACAGGGGACGGTGGAAACACCATATATTTT. This sequence encodes CASSLTGDGGNTIYF.

This clone was recorded a few times. J is TRBJ1-4 and V is TRBV25-1, with D uncertain. Germline CDR1 and CDR2: MGHDK and SYGVNS. The V end lost 5 bases, the J end lost 7 bases, and 5 bases lay between the germline ends. This CDR3 is built from 11 residues. This CDR3 reads CASSPGEKLFF. The CDR3 bases are TGTGCCAGCAGTCCGGGTGAAAAACTGTTTTTT.

Details on this clone: Other DNA sequences in this specimen translate into the identical CDR3. The rearrangement joins TRBV7-3 to TRBJ1-1, with TRBD1 as a possible D gene (5 bases). CDR1 SGHTA and CDR2 FQGTGA come from the germline V gene. This CDR3 has 13 amino acids. Trimming shortened V by 5 bases and J by 5 bases, and 12 bases separated the two germline ends. Here the CDR3 reads CASSRRDGTEAFF. The CDR3 nucleotides are TGTGCCAGCAGCCGCAGGGATGGAACTGAAGCTTTCTTT.

The J gene is TRBJ2-2, the V gene TRBV6-4; no clear D. Trimming left V 6 bases short and J 0 bases short, with 5 bases between. CDR3 length equals 13 residues. Germline-derived CDR1 and CDR2 are MRHNA and SNTAGT. In DNA, the CDR3 is TGTGCCAGCAGCCTAACGAACACCGGGGAGCTGTTTTTT. This translates into CASSLTNTGELFF.

The chain couples TRBV28 to TRBJ2-1; 10 bases are a match to TRBD2. The CDR3 loop spans 15 amino acids. After removal of 2 bases from V and 7 bases from J, the junction contained 5 bases not matched to a gene. CDR1 and CDR2 (germline): MDHEN, SYDVKM. CDR3 residues: CASSLAAGGRNEQFF. The CDR3, as DNA: TGTGCCAGCAGTTTAGCAGCGGGAGGGAGAAATGAGCAGTTCTTC.

The gene calls are TRBV18 and TRBJ2-5, with D tentatively TRBD1 (6 bases). The germline CDR1 and CDR2 sequences are KGHSH and LQKENI. V was trimmed by 6 bases and J by 2 bases, leaving 13 bases between them. The CDR3 length is 14 residues. As DNA, the CDR3 is TGTGCCAGCTCTACCCGGACAGCACAAGAGACCCAGTACTTC. Amino acid sequence: CASSTRTAQETQYF.